This TCR beta chain originates from a study of technical replicates of blood from a few donors. The germline V gene has CDR1 KGHSH and CDR2 LQKENI. The CDR3 is 15 residues long. Trimming took 3 bases from V and 2 from J, leaving 13 bases between them. Clones were sequenced by immunoSEQ multiplex PCR, and TCRdb holds only the in-frame ones, with some missing. The data contain 60,000 to 90,000 clones, nearly 97% of them seen just once; the ten biggest clones take up approximately 0.24%. The chain employs TRBV18 and TRBJ1-2, with D uncertain. The TCR was taken from a human donor in good health. What was sequenced was T cells isolated from PBMCs. This CDR3 reads CASSPTSTGNYGYTF. The CDR3 coding sequence is TGTGCCAGCTCACCCACCAGCACGGGGAACTATGGCTACACCTTC.